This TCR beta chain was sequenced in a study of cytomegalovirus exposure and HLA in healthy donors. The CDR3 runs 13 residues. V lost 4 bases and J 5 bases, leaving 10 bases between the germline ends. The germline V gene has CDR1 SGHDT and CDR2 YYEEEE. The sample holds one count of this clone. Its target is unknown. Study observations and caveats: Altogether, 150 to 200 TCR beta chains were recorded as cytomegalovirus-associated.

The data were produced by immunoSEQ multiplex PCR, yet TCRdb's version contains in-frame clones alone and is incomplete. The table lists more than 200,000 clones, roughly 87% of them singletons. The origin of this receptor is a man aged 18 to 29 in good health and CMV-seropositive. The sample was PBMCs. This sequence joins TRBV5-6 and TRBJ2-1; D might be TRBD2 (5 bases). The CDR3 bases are TGTGCCAGCAGCCTTCCCGGGGACAATGAGCAGTTCTTC. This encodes CASSLPGDNEQFF.